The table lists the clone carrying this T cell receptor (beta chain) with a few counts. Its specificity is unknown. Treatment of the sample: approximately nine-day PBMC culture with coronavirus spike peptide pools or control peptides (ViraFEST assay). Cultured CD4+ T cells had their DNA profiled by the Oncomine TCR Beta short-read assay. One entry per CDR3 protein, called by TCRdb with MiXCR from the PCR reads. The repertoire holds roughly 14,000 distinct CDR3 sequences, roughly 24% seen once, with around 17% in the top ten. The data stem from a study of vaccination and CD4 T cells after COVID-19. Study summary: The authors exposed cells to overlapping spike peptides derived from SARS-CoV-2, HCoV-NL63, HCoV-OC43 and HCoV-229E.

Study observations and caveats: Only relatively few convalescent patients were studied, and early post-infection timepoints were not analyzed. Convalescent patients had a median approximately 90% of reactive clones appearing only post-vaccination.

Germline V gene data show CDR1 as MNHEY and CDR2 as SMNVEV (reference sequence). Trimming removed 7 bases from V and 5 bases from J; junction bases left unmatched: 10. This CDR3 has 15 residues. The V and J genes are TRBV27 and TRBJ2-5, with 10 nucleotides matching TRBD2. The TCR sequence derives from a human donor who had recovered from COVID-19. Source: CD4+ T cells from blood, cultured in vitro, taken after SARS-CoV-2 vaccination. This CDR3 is CASTRLAGVMETQYF. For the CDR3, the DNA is TGTGCCAGCACCAGACTAGCGGGTGTTATGGAGACCCAGTACTTC.